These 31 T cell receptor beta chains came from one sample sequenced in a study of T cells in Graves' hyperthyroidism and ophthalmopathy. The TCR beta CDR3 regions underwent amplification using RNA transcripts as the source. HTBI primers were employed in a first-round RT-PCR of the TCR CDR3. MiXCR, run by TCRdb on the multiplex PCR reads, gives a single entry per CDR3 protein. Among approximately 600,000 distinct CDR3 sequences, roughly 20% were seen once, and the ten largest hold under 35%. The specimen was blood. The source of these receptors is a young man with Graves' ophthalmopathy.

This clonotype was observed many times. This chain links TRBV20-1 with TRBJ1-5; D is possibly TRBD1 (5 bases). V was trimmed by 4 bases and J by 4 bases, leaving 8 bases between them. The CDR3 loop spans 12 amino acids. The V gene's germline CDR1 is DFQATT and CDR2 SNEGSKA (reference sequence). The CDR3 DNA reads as TGCAGTGCTACTAGGGGTAATCAGCCCCAGCATTTT. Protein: CSATRGNQPQHF.

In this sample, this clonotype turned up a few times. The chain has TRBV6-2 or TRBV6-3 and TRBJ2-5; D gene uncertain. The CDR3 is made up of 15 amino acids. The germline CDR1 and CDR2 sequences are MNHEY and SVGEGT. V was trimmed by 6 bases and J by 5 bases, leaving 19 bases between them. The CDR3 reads CASSVGVSAQETQYF. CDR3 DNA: TGTGCCAGCAGCGTCGGAGTTTCTGCACAGGAGACCCAGTACTTC.

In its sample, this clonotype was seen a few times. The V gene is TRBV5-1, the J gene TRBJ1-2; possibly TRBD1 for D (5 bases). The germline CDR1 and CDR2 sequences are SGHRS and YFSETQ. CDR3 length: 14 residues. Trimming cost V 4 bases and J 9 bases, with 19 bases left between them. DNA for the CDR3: TGCGCCAGCAGCGGAGGAGGGGCAGAAAGTAGCTACACCTTC. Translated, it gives CASSGGGAESSYTF. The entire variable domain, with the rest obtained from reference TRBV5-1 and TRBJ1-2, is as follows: KAGVTQTPRYLIKTRGQQVTLSCSPISGHRSVSWYQQTPGQGLQFLFEYFSETQRNKGNFPGRFSGRQFSNSRSEMNVSTLELGDSALYLCASSGGGAESSYTFGSGTRLTVV.

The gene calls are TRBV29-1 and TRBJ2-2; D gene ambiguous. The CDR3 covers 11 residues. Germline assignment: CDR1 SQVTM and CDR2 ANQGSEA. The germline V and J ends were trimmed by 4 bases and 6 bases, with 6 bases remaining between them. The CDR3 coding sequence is TGCAGCGTTGTAGGGCCCGGGGAGCTGTTTTTT. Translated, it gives CSVVGPGELFF.

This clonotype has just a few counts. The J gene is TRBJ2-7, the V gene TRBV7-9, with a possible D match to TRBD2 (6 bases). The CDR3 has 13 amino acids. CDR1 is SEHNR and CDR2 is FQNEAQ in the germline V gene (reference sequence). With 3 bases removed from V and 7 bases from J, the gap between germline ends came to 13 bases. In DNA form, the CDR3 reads TGTGCCAGCAGCTTCGGAGGGCCATCTGAGCAGTACTTC. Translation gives CASSFGGPSEQYF. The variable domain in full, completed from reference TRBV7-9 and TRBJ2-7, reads DTGVSQNPRHKITKRGQNVTFRCDPISEHNRLYWYRQTLGQGPEFLTYFQNEAQLEKSRLLSDRFSAERPKGSFSTLEIQRTEQGDSAMYLCASSFGGPSEQYFGPGTRLTVT.

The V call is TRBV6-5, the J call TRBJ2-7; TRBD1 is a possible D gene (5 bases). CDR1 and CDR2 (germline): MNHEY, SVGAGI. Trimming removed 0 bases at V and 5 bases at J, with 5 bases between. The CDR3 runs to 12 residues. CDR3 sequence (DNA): TGTGCCAGCAGTTACTCGACAGACGAGCAGTACTTC. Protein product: CASSYSTDEQYF.

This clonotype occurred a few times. The CDR3, as DNA: TGTGCCAGCAGCCCCAATAGCGGGAGTTCTCTCGAAAAGTTCTTC. Its protein is CASSPNSGSSLEKFF. The chain combines TRBV13 with TRBJ2-1; 9 bases are a match to TRBD2. The CDR3 totals 15 residues. Germline V CDR1 and CDR2: PRHDT, FYEKMQ (reference sequence). Trimming removed 5 bases from V and 14 bases from J; junction bases left unmatched: 16.

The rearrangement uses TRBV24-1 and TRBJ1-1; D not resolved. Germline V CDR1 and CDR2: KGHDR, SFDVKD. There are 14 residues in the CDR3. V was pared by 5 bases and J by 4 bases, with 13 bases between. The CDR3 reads CATSAGYGGTEAFF. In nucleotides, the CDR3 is TGTGCCACCAGTGCAGGTTACGGAGGCACTGAAGCTTTCTTT.

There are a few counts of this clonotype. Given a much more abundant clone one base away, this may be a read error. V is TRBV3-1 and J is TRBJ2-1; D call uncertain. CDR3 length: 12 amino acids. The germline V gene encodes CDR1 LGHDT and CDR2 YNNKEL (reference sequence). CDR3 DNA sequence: TGTGCCAGCAGCCAAGGGTCGAATGGGCAGTTCTTC. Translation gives CASSQGSNGQFF.

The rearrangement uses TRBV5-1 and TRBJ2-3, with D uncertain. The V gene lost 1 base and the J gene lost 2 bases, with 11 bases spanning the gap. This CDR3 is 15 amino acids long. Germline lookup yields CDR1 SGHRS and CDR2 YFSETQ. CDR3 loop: CASSLKGTTTDTQYF. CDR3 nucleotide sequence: TGCGCCAGCAGCTTGAAAGGAACGACCACAGATACGCAGTATTTT. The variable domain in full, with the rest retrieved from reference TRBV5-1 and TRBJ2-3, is KAGVTQTPRYLIKTRGQQVTLSCSPISGHRSVSWYQQTPGQGLQFLFEYFSETQRNKGNFPGRFSGRQFSNSRSEMNVSTLELGDSALYLCASSLKGTTTDTQYFGPGTRLTVL.

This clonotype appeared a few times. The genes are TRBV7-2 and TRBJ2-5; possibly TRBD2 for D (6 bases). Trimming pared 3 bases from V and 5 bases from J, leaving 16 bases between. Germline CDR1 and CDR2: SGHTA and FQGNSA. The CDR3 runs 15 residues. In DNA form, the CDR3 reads TGTGCCAGCAGCTTCCAACCCCGGGGGACGGAGACCCAGTACTTC. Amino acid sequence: CASSFQPRGTETQYF.

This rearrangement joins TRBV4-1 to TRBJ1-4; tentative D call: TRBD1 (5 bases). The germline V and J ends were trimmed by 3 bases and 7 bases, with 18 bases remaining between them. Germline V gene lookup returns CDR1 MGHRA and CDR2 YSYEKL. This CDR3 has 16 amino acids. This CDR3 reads CASSQARSRVVEKLFF. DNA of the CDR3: TGCGCCAGCAGCCAGGCTCGGTCCAGGGTCGTTGAAAAACTGTTTTTT.

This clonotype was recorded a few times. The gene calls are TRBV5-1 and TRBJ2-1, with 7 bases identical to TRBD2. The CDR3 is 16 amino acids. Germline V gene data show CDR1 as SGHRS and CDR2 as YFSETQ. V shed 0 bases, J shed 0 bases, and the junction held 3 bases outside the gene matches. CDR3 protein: CASSLDASGSYNEQFF. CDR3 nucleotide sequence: TGCGCCAGCAGCTTGGATGCTAGCGGCTCCTACAATGAGCAGTTCTTC.

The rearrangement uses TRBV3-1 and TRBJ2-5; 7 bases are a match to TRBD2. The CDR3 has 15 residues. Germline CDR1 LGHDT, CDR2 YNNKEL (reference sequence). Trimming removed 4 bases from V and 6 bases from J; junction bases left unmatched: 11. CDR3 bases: TGTGCCAGCAGCCGGACCGGGACTACCCTTCAGACCCAGTACTTC. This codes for CASSRTGTTLQTQYF.

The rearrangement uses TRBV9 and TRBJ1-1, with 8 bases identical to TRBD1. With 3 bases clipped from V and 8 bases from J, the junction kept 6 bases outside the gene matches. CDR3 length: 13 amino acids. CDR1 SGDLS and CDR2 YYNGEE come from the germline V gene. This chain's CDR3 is CASSGQGRSEAFF. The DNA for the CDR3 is TGTGCCAGCAGCGGACAGGGGCGGTCGGAAGCTTTCTTT.

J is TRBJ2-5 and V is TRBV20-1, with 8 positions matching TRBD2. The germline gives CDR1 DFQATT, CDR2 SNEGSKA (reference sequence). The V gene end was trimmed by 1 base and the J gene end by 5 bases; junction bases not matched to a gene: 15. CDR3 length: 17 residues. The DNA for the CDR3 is TGCAGTGCTAGAGGGGTTGGTAGCGGGAACGGCCGGGAGACCCAGTACTTC. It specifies CSARGVGSGNGRETQYF.

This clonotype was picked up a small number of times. CDR3 sequence (DNA): TGTGCCAGCAGCTTCCTAGATCGGCTAAACAATGAGCAGTTCTTC. Protein: CASSFLDRLNNEQFF. This rearrangement joins TRBV7-9 to TRBJ2-1; no reliable D call. Germline-derived CDR1 and CDR2 are SEHNR and FQNEAQ (reference sequence). This CDR3 has 15 residues. Trimming pared 3 bases from V and 5 bases from J, leaving 14 bases between.

The CDR3 DNA reads as TGTGCCACCACCTCTAGTAGATCTCTGAATGAGCAGTTCTTC. Translating gives CATTSSRSLNEQFF. The J gene is TRBJ2-1, the V gene TRBV28; D unclear. The length of the CDR3 is 14 residues. In germline, CDR1 is MDHEN, CDR2 SYDVKM. The V gene lost 10 bases and the J gene lost 7 bases, with 20 bases spanning the gap.

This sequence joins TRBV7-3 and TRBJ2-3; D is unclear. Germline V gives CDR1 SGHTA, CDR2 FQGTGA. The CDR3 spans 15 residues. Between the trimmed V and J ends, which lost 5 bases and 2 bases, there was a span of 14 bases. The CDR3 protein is CASSQFAVNTDTQYF. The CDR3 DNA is TGTGCCAGCAGCCAGTTTGCGGTAAACACAGATACGCAGTATTTT.

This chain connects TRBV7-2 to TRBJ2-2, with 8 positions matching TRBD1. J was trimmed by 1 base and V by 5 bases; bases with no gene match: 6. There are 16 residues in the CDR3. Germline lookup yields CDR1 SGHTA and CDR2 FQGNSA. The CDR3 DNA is TGTGCCAGCAGCCCCGCGGACAGGGTGAACACCGGGGAGCTGTTTTTT. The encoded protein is CASSPADRVNTGELFF.

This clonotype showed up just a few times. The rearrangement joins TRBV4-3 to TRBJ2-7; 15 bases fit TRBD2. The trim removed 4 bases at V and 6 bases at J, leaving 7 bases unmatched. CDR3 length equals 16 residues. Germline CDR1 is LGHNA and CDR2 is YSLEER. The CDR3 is CASSPGLAGGPGEQYF. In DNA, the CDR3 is TGCGCCAGCAGCCCCGGACTAGCGGGAGGGCCAGGCGAGCAGTACTTC.

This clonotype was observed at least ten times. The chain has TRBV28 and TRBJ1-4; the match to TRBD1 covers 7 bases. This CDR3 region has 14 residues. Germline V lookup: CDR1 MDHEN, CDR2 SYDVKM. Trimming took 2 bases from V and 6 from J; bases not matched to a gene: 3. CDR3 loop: CASSLPGTDEKLFF. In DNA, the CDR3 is TGTGCCAGCAGTTTACCCGGGACAGATGAAAAACTGTTTTTT. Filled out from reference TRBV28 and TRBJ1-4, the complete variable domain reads DVKVTQSSRYLVKRTGEKVFLECVQDMDHENMFWYRQDPGLGLRLIYFSYDVKMKEKGDIPEGYSVSREKKERFSLILESASTNQTSMYLCASSLPGTDEKLFFGSGTQLSVL.

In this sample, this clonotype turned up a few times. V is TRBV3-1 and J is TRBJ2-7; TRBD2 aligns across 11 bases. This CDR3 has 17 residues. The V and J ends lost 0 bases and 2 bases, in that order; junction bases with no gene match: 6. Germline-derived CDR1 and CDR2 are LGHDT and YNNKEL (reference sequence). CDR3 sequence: CASSQDGGSGRAYEQYF. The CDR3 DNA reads TGTGCCAGCAGCCAAGATGGGGGTAGCGGGAGGGCCTACGAGCAGTACTTC.

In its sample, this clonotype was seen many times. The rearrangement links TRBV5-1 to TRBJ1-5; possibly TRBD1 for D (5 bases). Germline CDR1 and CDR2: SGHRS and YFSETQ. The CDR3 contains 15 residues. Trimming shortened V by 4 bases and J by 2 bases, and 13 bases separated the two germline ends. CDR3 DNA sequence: TGCGCCAGCAGCCAAACAGGTGCGGGCAATCAGCCCCAGCATTTT. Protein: CASSQTGAGNQPQHF. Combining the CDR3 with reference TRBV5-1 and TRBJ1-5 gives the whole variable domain KAGVTQTPRYLIKTRGQQVTLSCSPISGHRSVSWYQQTPGQGLQFLFEYFSETQRNKGNFPGRFSGRQFSNSRSEMNVSTLELGDSALYLCASSQTGAGNQPQHFGDGTRLSIL.

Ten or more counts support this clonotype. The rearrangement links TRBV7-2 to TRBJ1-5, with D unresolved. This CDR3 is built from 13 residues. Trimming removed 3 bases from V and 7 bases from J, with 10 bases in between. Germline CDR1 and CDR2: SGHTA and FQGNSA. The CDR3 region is CASSFWVSQPQHF. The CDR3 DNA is TGTGCCAGCAGCTTCTGGGTCAGCCAGCCCCAGCATTTT.

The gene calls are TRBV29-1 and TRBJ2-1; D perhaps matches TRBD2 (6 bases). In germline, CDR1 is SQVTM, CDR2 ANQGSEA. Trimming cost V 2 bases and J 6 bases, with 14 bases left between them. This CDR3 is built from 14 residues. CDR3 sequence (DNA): TGCAGCGTTGAATTGACCTGGAGGGGCAATGAGCAGTTCTTC. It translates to CSVELTWRGNEQFF.

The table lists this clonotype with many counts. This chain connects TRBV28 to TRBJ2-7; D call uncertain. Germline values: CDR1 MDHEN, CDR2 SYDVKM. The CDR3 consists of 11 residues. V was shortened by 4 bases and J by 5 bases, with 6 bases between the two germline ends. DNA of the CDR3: TGTGCCAGCAGTTCGGGCCACGAGCAGTACTTC. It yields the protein CASSSGHEQYF.

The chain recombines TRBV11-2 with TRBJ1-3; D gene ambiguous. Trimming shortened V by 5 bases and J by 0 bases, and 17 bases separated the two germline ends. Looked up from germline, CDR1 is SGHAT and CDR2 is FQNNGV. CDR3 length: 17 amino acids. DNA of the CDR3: TGTGCCAGCAGCCCACAAACCTTAGGGCACTCTGGAAACACCATATATTTT. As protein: CASSPQTLGHSGNTIYF. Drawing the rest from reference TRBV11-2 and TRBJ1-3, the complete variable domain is EAGVAQSPRYKIIEKRQSVAFWCNPISGHATLYWYQQILGQGPKLLIQFQNNGVVDDSQLPKDRFSAERLKGVDSTLKIQPAKLEDSAVYLCASSPQTLGHSGNTIYFGEGSWLTVV.

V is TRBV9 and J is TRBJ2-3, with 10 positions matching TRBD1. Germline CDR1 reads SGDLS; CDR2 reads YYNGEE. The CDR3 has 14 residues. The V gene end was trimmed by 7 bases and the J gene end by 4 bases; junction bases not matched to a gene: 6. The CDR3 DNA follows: TGTGCCAGCGGGGGACAGGGGTGGCCAGATACGCAGTATTTT. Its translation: CASGGQGWPDTQYF.

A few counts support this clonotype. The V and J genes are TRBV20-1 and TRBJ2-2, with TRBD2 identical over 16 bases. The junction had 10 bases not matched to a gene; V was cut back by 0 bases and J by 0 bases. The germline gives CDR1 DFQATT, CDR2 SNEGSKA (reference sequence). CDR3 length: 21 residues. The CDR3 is CSARDPIPGLAGGANTGELFF. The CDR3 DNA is TGCAGTGCTAGAGATCCAATACCGGGACTAGCGGGAGGGGCGAACACCGGGGAGCTGTTTTTT.

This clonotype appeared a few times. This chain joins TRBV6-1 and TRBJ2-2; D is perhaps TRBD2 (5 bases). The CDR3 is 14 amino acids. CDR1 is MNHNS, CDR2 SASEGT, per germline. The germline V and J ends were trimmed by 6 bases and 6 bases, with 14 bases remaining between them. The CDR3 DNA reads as TGTGCCAGCAGCCCCCTACTAGAGGCCGGGGAGCTGTTTTTT. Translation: CASSPLLEAGELFF.